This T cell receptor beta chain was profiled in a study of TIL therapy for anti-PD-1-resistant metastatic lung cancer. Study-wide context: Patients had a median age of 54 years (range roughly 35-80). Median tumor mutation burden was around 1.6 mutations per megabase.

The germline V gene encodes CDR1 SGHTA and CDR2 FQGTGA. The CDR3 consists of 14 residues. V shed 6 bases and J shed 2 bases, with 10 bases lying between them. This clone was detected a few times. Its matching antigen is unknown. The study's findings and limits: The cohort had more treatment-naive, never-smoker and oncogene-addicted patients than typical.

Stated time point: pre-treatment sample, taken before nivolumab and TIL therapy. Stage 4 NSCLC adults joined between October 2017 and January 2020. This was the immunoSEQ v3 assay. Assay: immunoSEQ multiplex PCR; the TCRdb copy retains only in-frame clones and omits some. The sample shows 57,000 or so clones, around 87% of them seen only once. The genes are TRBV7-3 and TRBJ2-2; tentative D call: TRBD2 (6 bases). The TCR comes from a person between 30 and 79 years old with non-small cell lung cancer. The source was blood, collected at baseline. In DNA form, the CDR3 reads TGTGCCAGCAGACCCGGGACTAACACCGGGGAGCTGTTTTTT. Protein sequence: CASRPGTNTGELFF.